The 16 T cell receptor beta chains below were found in one sample sequenced in a study of human T cells and chemical hapten exposure. Time point defined: pre-sensitization, week 0. Treatment denoted: therapeutic diphenylcyclopropenone sensitization with weekly scalp DPC. TCRdb processed the RACE reads anew with MiXCR; each CDR3 protein has one entry. The table lists 200,000 to 300,000 distinct CDR3 sequences, 7% to 10% of them singletons. The source material was whole blood, sampled in connection with sensitization to the hapten diphenylcyclopropenone (DPC). The receptors shown here come from a woman between 40 and 55 years old with alopecia areata. Some clones in this sample may be carry-over from other donors' samples.

This clonotype was recorded many times. The rearrangement uses TRBV5-6 and TRBJ2-7; TRBD2 is a possible D gene (6 bases). The germline V gene has CDR1 SGHDT and CDR2 YYEEEE. V was clipped by 1 base and J by 2 bases, with 10 bases between them. The CDR3 runs 14 residues. The CDR3 nucleotides read TGTGCCAGCAGCTTGAGTCGGGAGCCCTACGAGCAGTACTTC. The encoded protein is CASSLSREPYEQYF.

The chain carries TRBV4-3 and TRBJ2-3, with a possible D match to TRBD1 (5 bases). The CDR3 covers 14 residues. Trimming pared 4 bases from V and 6 bases from J, leaving 14 bases between. Germline loops: CDR1 LGHNA, CDR2 YSLEER. CDR3 coding DNA: TGCGCCAGCAGCCGGGGCGGACCCATGGATACGCAGTATTTT. Encoded protein: CASSRGGPMDTQYF.

This chain's CDR3 is CASSYPEEGYEQYF. The CDR3 DNA reads as TGTGCCAGCAGTTACCCCGAGGAGGGCTACGAGCAGTACTTC. This chain joins TRBV6-6 and TRBJ2-7; possible D gene TRBD2, 6 bases. Trimming removed 2 bases from V and 3 bases from J, with 11 bases in between. The CDR3 extends over 14 amino acids. CDR1 is MNHNY, CDR2 SVGAGI, per germline (reference sequence).

This clonotype has more than one count but fewer than ten. The genes are TRBV24-1 and TRBJ2-1; maybe TRBD1 (6 bases). Germline loops: CDR1 KGHDR, CDR2 SFDVKD. The CDR3 totals 12 residues. V gave up 4 bases and J gave up 9 bases, with 9 bases separating them. The CDR3 protein is CATSDYRVEQFF. In nucleotides, the CDR3 is TGTGCCACCAGTGACTACAGGGTTGAGCAGTTCTTC.

There are many counts of this clonotype. The chain has TRBV4-3 and TRBJ1-1, with 7 bases lining up with TRBD1. Germline assignment: CDR1 LGHNA and CDR2 YSLEER. This CDR3 is built from 13 residues. V dropped 3 bases and J dropped 6; count of bases not matched to a gene: 4. CDR3 bases: TGCGCCAGCAGCCACCGGACAGGCTCTGAAGCTTTCTTT. Its translation is CASSHRTGSEAFF.

This clonotype appeared a few times. The genes are TRBV7-2 and TRBJ2-2; 8 bases agree with TRBD2. V was clipped by 0 bases and J by 6 bases; unmatched bases: 6. The CDR3 covers 16 residues. The germline V gene has CDR1 SGHTA and CDR2 FQGNSA. This CDR3 reads CASSLAPGGLSGELFF. CDR3 nucleotide sequence: TGTGCCAGCAGCTTAGCGCCGGGAGGGCTCTCCGGGGAGCTGTTTTTT.

This clonotype appeared many times. This rearrangement joins TRBV6-2 or TRBV6-3 to TRBJ1-2; D is perhaps TRBD1 (6 bases). CDR1 MNHEY and CDR2 SVGEGT come from the germline V gene. V shed 5 bases and J shed 4 bases, with 17 bases lying between them. This CDR3 contains 15 residues. The CDR3 DNA is TGTGCCAGCAGTCCCCTTCACAGGGAGGGCTATGGCTACACCTTC. Its translation is CASSPLHREGYGYTF.

The rearrangement joins TRBV12-3 or TRBV12-4 to TRBJ2-6; a weak D match, TRBD2 (5 bases). The V end was cut by 3 bases, the J end by 2 bases, with 11 bases between. This CDR3 has 16 amino acids. CDR3 coding DNA: TGTGCCAGCAGTTTTTTCGGAGGAACTGGGGCCAACGTCCTGACTTTC. Its translation is CASSFFGGTGANVLTF.

This clonotype came up a few times. The chain combines TRBV12-3 or TRBV12-4 with TRBJ2-1; D is possibly TRBD1 or TRBD2 (5 bases each). The CDR3 has 11 residues. V was pared by 7 bases and J by 10 bases, with 11 bases between. As DNA, the CDR3 is TGTGCCAGCAAGAGGGGCGGCGAGCAGTTCTTC. Its translation is CASKRGGEQFF.

The chain has TRBV7-3 and TRBJ2-3; TRBD2 agrees at 7 bases. V was pared by 1 base and J by 5 bases, with 6 bases of the junction left unmatched. The length of the CDR3 is 15 residues. Germline CDR1 and CDR2: SGHTA and FQGTGA. The CDR3 bases are TGTGCCAGCAGCTTAATGGCGGGAGCCGAAGATACGCAGTATTTT. Translating gives CASSLMAGAEDTQYF.

CDR3 sequence (DNA): TGTGCCAGCAGCGATCCGGGACAGAACTATGGCTACACCTTC. Protein sequence: CASSDPGQNYGYTF. The chain couples TRBV12-3 or TRBV12-4 to TRBJ1-2; 7 nucleotides line up with TRBD1. This CDR3 contains 14 residues. After removal of 6 bases from V and 2 bases from J, the junction contained 6 bases not matched to a gene.

The V gene is TRBV28, the J gene TRBJ2-6; no clear D gene. The CDR3 totals 18 residues. Germline V gives CDR1 MDHEN, CDR2 SYDVKM. The germline V and J ends were trimmed by 3 bases and 0 bases, with 15 bases remaining between them. DNA for the CDR3: TGTGCCAGCAGTTTCACGTCTGGGTACGGCTCTGGGGCCAACGTCCTGACTTTC. Translated, it gives CASSFTSGYGSGANVLTF.

The chain combines TRBV12-3 or TRBV12-4 with TRBJ1-3; tentatively, D is TRBD1 (6 bases). The CDR3 runs to 16 residues. The V end lost 3 bases, the J end lost 7 bases, and 19 bases lay between the germline ends. The chain's CDR3 is CASSLGTGIMINTIYF. CDR3 coding DNA: TGTGCCAGCAGTTTGGGTACAGGGATCATGATTAACACCATATATTTT.

This clonotype was counted between two and nine times. The chain uses TRBV6-2 or TRBV6-3 and TRBJ1-5, with no clear D. Germline assignment: CDR1 MNHEY and CDR2 SVGEGT. The CDR3 has 14 amino acids. Trimming shortened V by 11 bases and J by 0 bases, and 14 bases separated the two germline ends. The CDR3 sequence is CASTSLYSNQPQHF. DNA for the CDR3: TGTGCCTCAACAAGCTTGTATAGCAATCAGCCCCAGCATTTT.

This clonotype was recorded at least ten times. The gene calls are TRBV28 and TRBJ1-1, with no clear D. Trimming left V 4 bases short and J 0 bases short, with 6 bases between. The CDR3 runs 13 residues. CDR1 and CDR2 from the germline V gene are MDHEN and SYDVKM. CDR3 protein: CASSSHMNTEAFF. The CDR3 region has the DNA TGTGCCAGCAGTTCACACATGAACACTGAAGCTTTCTTT.

This clonotype was recorded at least ten times. The chain employs TRBV7-2 and TRBJ2-3; no clear D gene. The CDR3 covers 15 residues. Germline V lookup: CDR1 SGHTA, CDR2 FQGNSA. Trimming took off 4 bases at V and 2 bases at J, with 13 bases between the two ends. The CDR3 protein is CASSYNPGVTDTQYF. CDR3 in DNA: TGTGCCAGCAGCTACAACCCGGGCGTCACAGATACGCAGTATTTT.